The entry that follows covers one TCR beta chain sequence. These data come from a study of control samples from healthy donors and cancer patients. The trim removed 7 bases at V and 5 bases at J, leaving 17 bases unmatched. Germline CDR1 is SGHAT and CDR2 is FQNNGV. The CDR3 runs 17 residues. Produced via immunoSEQ multiplex PCR; TCRdb's table is partial and in-frame only. The data show 260,000 or so clones, with over 75% seen just once and about 14% held by the top ten. Material for sequencing was PBMCs. This receptor was obtained from a woman aged 55-69 years with lung cancer. V is TRBV11-2 and J is TRBJ1-2, with 9 bases matching TRBD1. CDR3 loop: CASTLDRGSFDEYGYTF. The CDR3 DNA is TGTGCCAGCACCCTCGACAGGGGGAGCTTCGATGAGTATGGCTACACCTTC.